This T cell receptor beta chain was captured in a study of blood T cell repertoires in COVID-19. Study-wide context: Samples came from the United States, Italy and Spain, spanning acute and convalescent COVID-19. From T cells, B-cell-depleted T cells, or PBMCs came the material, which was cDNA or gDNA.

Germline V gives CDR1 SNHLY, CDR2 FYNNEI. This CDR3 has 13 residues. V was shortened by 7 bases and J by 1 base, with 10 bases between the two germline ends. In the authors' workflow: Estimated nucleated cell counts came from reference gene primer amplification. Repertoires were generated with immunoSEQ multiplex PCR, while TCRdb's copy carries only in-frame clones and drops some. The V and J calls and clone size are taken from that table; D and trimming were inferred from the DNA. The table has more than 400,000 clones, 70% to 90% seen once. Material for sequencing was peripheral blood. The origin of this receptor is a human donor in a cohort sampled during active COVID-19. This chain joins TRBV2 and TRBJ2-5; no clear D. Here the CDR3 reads CASKILLQETQYF. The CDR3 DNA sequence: TGTGCCAGCAAGATTTTACTCCAAGAGACCCAGTACTTC.